This TCR beta chain was recorded in a study of blood T cells in healthy people across ages. General observations from the study: Fewer expanded clones and more diversity marked long-lived versus aged donors. Diversity estimates from one million T cells were considered underestimates.

The authors ran a second PCR of about 6 to 12 cycles using a sample-barcoded 5' primer and a J-beta primer mix. With 12 random nucleotides, a template-switch adaptor tagged each individual cDNA molecule. TCRdb called the 5' RACE reads again in MiXCR, with one record for every CDR3 protein. The sample holds more than 1,400,000 distinct CDR3 sequences; about 40% are singletons and the top ten take roughly 7.7%. With 1 base removed from V and 3 bases from J, the gap between germline ends came to 13 bases. The CDR3 loop spans 15 amino acids. The V gene's germline CDR1 is SGHTA and CDR2 FQGNSA. In regard to this clonotype: The antigen is not known.

Every participating donor contributed 8 to 10 milliliters of peripheral blood through a draw. The TCR was taken from a woman under 30 in good health. Input material: blood. The V call is TRBV7-2, the J call TRBJ2-7; TRBD2 might be the D (7 bases). CDR3 DNA: TGTGCCAGCAGCTTAGACGGGGGGCCGAACTACGAGCAGTACTTC. Translated: CASSLDGGPNYEQYF.